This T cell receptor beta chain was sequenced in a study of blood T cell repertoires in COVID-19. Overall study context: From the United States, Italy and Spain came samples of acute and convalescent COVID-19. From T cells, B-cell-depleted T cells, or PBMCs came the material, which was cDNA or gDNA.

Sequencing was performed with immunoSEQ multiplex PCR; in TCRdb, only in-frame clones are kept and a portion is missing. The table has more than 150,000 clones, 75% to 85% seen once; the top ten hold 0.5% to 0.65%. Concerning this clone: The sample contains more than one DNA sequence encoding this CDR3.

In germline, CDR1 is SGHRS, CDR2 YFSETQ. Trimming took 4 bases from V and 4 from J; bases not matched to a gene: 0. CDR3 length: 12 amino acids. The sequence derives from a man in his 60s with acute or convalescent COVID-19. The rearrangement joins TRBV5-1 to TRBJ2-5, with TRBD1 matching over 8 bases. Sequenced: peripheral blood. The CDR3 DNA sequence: TGCGCCAGCAGCGACAGGGGAGAGACCCAGTACTTC. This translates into CASSDRGETQYF.